The source of this T cell receptor (beta chain) is a study of shared clonotypes between healthy human individuals. Study information: Each donor's CD8 memory used one plate, CD8 naive two, each CD4 subset three.

V dropped 3 bases and J dropped 4 bases, with 18 bases sitting between them. This CDR3 region has 16 residues. CDR1 is SEHNR, CDR2 FQNEAQ, per germline (reference sequence). Combining CD45RO+ cells with CCR7-negative CD45RA+ TemRA cells gave CD8 memory. Assay execution proceeded at the deep level. The data were produced by immunoSEQ multiplex PCR, yet TCRdb's version contains in-frame clones alone and is incomplete. The sample carries around 320,000 clones, over 75% recorded once. V and J are TRBV7-9 and TRBJ2-5; tentatively, D is TRBD1 or TRBD2 (5 bases each). The TCR originated in a man aged 18 to 30 in good health. Sequencing input: memory CD8+ T cells sorted from blood. Subset here: CD45RO+ cells pooled with CCR7-negative TemRA cells. CDR3 protein: CASSLSLGRDGETQYF. As DNA, the CDR3 is TGTGCCAGCAGCTTGAGTTTGGGCAGGGACGGAGAGACCCAGTACTTC. Combining the CDR3 with reference TRBV7-9 and TRBJ2-5 gives the whole variable domain DTGVSQNPRHKITKRGQNVTFRCDPISEHNRLYWYRQTLGQGPEFLTYFQNEAQLEKSRLLSDRFSAERPKGSFSTLEIQRTEQGDSAMYLCASSLSLGRDGETQYFGPGTRLLVL.